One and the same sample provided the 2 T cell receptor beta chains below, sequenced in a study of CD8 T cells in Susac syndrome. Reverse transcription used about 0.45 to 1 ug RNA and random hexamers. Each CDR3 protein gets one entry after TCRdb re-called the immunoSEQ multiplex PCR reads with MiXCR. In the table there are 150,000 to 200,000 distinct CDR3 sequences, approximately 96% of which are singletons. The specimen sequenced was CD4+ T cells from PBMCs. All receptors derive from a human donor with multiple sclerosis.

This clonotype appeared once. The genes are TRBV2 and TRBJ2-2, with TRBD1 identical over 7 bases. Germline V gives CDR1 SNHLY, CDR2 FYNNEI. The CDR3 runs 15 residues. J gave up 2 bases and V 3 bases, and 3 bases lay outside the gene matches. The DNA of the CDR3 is TGTGCCAGCAGTGAGACAGGGACCAACACCGGGGAGCTGTTTTTT. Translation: CASSETGTNTGELFF.

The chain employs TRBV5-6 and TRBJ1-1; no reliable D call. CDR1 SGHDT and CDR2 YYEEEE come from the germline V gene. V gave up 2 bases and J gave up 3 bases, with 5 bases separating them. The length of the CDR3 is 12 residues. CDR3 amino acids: CASSFGDTEAFF. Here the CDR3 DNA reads TGTGCCAGCAGCTTCGGGGACACTGAAGCTTTCTTT.